This T cell receptor beta chain was recorded in a study of T-cell reconstitution after alpha-beta-depleted transplantation in children (dated by TCRdb to between 2015 and 2016). Some background on the complete study: T-cell immune reconstitution after TCRalphabeta/CD19-depleted allogeneic hematopoietic cell transplantation in children was quantitatively tracked in the study by means of TCR repertoire profiling. The research as a whole found: Apparently early alphabetaT-cell count recovery about two months after transplant reportedly relied on only several hundred rapidly expanded clones derived from non-depleted graft cells. The high TCRbeta diversity at day 60 in some patients was ascribed to recipient T cells and intrathymic progenitors that had survived conditioning. The frequencies of hyperexpanded clones fell over the following months, and after one year, T-cell counts and TCRbeta diversity were mostly attributed to newly produced T cells.

Libraries came from PCR. The sequencer was an Illumina HiSeq 2500. To normalize quantification of the TCRbeta repertoire, the TCR libraries were built with molecular barcoding that relied on unique molecular identifiers. TCRdb ran its own pipeline on the public reads, namely fastp trimming at Q25 and MiXCR clone calling, and kept in-frame beta chains. All rows with the same CDR3 protein become a single entry with the most common DNA and genes. Across this sample there are approximately 500,000 distinct CDR3 sequences, with under 12% seen only once. The top ten constitute just over 2% of the sample. Looking up the germline V gene yields CDR1 ENHRY and CDR2 SYGVKD. From its cysteine to its phenylalanine, the CDR3 spans 12 amino acids. CDR3 DNA is the only sequence kept; it has 36 bases, read in frame from the first base. V loses 8 bases, J loses 6 bases, and the germline ends lie 11 bases apart. Interpreted using the paper, the treatment or condition label stands for: allogeneic hematopoietic cell transplantation with graft depleted of TCRalphabeta T cells and CD19 B cells. TCRalphabeta/CD19-depleted allogeneic hematopoietic cell grafts were given to the transplant recipients, all of whom were children.

In this sample, this clonotype turned up many times. What this receptor recognizes is not known. Per-base qualities were not stored, and no clone one base away is much larger. The chain was built from TRBV10-3 and TRBJ2-1; the D region possibly corresponds to TRBD2 (6 bases align). Sequencing was performed on PBMCs, taken before TCRalphabeta/CD19-depleted stem cell transplant. The receptor's source is a child under 10 years old with inherited bone marrow failure, due to receive a stem cell transplant. At the DNA level, the sequence is TGTGCCATCCGGGGACTTGCCAATGAGCAGTTCTTC. Translated, it reads CAIRGLANEQFF.